Included here is one TCR beta chain sequence, with context. Its binding antigen is unknown. It has no much larger one-base neighbor in the sample; base qualities were not kept. These data belong to a study of control samples from healthy donors and cancer patients (dated by TCRdb to the early 2020s). The library was made by the immunoSEQ multiplex PCR assay. The source is immuneACCESS, and TCRdb retained only in-frame sequences with V and J called. Part of the clones is not carried over; for the studies checked, unresolved V genes explain less than half of this, and the remainder is unexplained. This sample lists about 73,000 clones; about 90% were detected once. More than 3% of the sample is taken by the ten largest. Taken from cysteine to phenylalanine, the CDR3 has 15 residues. Kept here is only the CDR3 DNA, which spans 45 bases and is read in frame from base 1. V is reduced by 2 bases and J by 4 bases, leaving a spacing of 12 bases between them. The germline V gene (reference sequence) specifies SGHKS as CDR1 and YYEKEE as CDR2.

The TCR sequence derives from a woman in her forties or fifties in good health. Sequenced: blood. Recombination joined TRBV5-5 with TRBJ2-2, with TRBD1 perhaps the D gene, on 6 matching bases. For the CDR3, the sequence is CASSFINRATGELFF. The DNA sequence is as follows: TGTGCCAGCAGCTTTATTAACAGGGCCACCGGGGAGCTGTTTTTT.